This T cell receptor (beta chain) comes out of a study of blood T cell repertoires in COVID-19. Looked up from germline, CDR1 is MNHEY and CDR2 is SVGAGI. The ends were cut back, 5 bases at V and 2 bases at J, with 13 bases in the middle. The CDR3 is 14 amino acids. Clones were sequenced by immunoSEQ multiplex PCR, and TCRdb holds only the in-frame ones, with some missing. This sample has 270,000 or so clones, with 85% to 90% found just once. This clone was picked up one time. The sample comprised peripheral blood. The clonotype originates from an older woman with COVID-19, enrolled during active disease. This chain joins TRBV6-5 and TRBJ2-7; D unclear. The CDR3 region has the DNA TGTGCCAGCAGTCGTCGCGGCAGCACCTACGAGCAGTACTTC. Its translation: CASSRRGSTYEQYF.